This TCR beta chain originates from a study of T-cell memory formation after mild COVID-19 (dated by TCRdb to the early 2020s). General notes on the study: TCR sequence clusters from the two donors were largely donor specific. In a couple of donors, T-cell clones that expanded and contracted after mild COVID-19 were tracked by sequencing TCRalpha and TCRbeta repertoires over time. Two young, previously healthy adult volunteers, one female and one male, were included in the cohort. General findings and caveats noted by the study authors: The study included only a couple of mild cases, and larger cohorts that include severe cases with pre-infection samples were judged to be necessary. Contracting CD4+ clones were found mainly in CM and EM memory subsets, while CD8+ clones were enriched in EMRA. Balanced CD4/CD8 phenotypes were observed for clones contracting from day 15 to 85, whereas a bias towards CD4+ was observed for a second wave of clones expanding from day 15 to 37. Some responding clones were detected in pre-infection memory, which suggested that pre-existing cross-reactive memory T cells had joined the SARS-CoV-2 response. Whether the second-wave clones peaking on day 37 were SARS-CoV-2 specific was not confirmed.

The run used an Illumina NovaSeq 6000. cDNA libraries for TCRalpha and TCRbeta were prepared by 5'RACE using constant-segment primers, with sample barcodes and unique molecular identifiers added. Trizol reagent was used to extract RNA from every sample. Library amplification was performed in two PCR steps, and a second sample barcode and Illumina TruSeq adapters were introduced in the second step. Sequencing of libraries was performed on an Illumina NovaSeq with 2 x 150 bp paired-end reads. In the authors' own workflow: With migec v1.2.7, reads were demultiplexed and then collapsed into UMI-guided consensus sequences. Using mixcr v2.1.11, UMI consensuses were aligned to TRA and TRB V and J templates and then assembled into clonotypes. A clonotype was counted as expanded or contracted only if both edgeR and NoisET called the change significant, with noise models trained on biological replicates. For edgeR calls, the cutoffs were a false discovery rate-adjusted p below 0.01 and a log2 fold-change threshold of 1. PCA with hierarchical clustering of max-normalized trajectories of the 1000 most abundant clonotypes was used as exploratory dynamics analysis. Separately sequenced CD4+ and CD8+ repertoires were used to assign a CD4 or CD8 phenotype to each responding clone. The public reads were quality trimmed at Q25 with fastp and then assembled into clones with MiXCR by TCRdb, keeping productive beta chains. Entries are consolidated by CDR3 protein sequence, retaining the most common genes and DNA. The V and J calls reflect TCRdb's pipeline rather than the authors' work. The sample records tens of thousands of distinct CDR3 sequences, about 15% of which are singletons. The ten biggest clones cover about 1.4% of the sample.

Ficoll-Paque density gradient centrifugation was the method used to isolate PBMCs. This clonotype was seen ten or more times. The specificity of this receptor is unknown. Qualities for individual bases were not recorded, and no much larger clone is one base off. The germline V gene yields SGHVS for CDR1 and FNYEAQ for CDR2. The CDR3 goes from the cysteine to the phenylalanine over 15 residues. The retained sequence is limited to the CDR3, 45 bases, with the frame set at the first base. Deletion took 5 bases off V and 7 bases off J, with a span of 18 bases between the germline ends. Sequencing input: PBMCs or a T cell subset sorted from them (not recorded which). The clonotype was recovered from an adult who had mild COVID-19 (a few samples of this study predate the infection). The sample titles of this study are shuffled in the database, so cell type and time point are left out. The chain couples TRBV7-6 to TRBJ2-1; TRBD1 is a possible D gene, resting on 6 matching bases. The CDR3 amino acid sequence is: CASSGTGPRGNEQFF. The bases are TGTGCCAGCAGCGGAACAGGGCCCAGGGGAAATGAGCAGTTCTTC.